This entry lists 27 T cell receptor beta chains sequenced from one sample in a study of OX40 agonist ivuxolimab in advanced cancers. Produced via immunoSEQ multiplex PCR; TCRdb's table is partial and in-frame only. The table has about 48,000 clones, 80% to 95% seen once. The source was CD4+ or CD8+ T cells sorted from blood, collected in a trial of the OX40 agonist ivuxolimab. The receptors originated from an adult with an advanced solid tumor such as melanoma, head and neck, liver or kidney cancer.

The rearrangement joins TRBV14 to TRBJ1-2; TRBD1 agrees at 7 bases. J was trimmed by 4 bases and V by 0 bases; bases with no gene match: 5. Germline V CDR1 and CDR2: SGHDN, FVKESK. The CDR3 consists of 15 residues. This chain's CDR3 is CASSQETGMAYGYTF. CDR3 in DNA: TGTGCCAGCAGCCAAGAGACAGGGATGGCCTATGGCTACACCTTC.

This clone came up a few times. This chain connects TRBV7-8 to TRBJ1-1; the D is unclear. Trimming removed 5 bases at V and 5 bases at J, with 24 bases between. Germline V gene lookup returns CDR1 SGHVS and CDR2 FQNEAQ. This CDR3 is built from 17 residues. CDR3 in amino acids: CASSPAAIGFLGTEAFF. The CDR3 nucleotides are TGTGCCAGCAGCCCCGCCGCGATTGGCTTCCTGGGGACTGAAGCTTTCTTT.

The chain carries TRBV25-1 and TRBJ2-7; weak D call: TRBD1 (6 bases). This CDR3 is 16 amino acids long. Germline CDR1 reads MGHDK; CDR2 reads SYGVNS. The V end lost 2 bases, the J end lost 0 bases, and 14 bases lay between the germline ends. In nucleotides, the CDR3 is TGTGCCAGCAGTGAAATGAGTACAGGGAACTCCTACGAGCAGTACTTC. Translation gives CASSEMSTGNSYEQYF.

This clone was observed a few times. The chain uses TRBV15 and TRBJ1-4, with D unresolved. V was shortened by 5 bases and J by 10 bases, with 11 bases between the two germline ends. This CDR3 comprises 12 residues. Germline loops: CDR1 LNHNV, CDR2 YYDKDF (reference sequence). CDR3 bases: TGTGCCACCAGCGGACCGGCTCGAAAACTGTTTTTT. Translated: CATSGPARKLFF.

The V gene is TRBV19, the J gene TRBJ2-6; a weak D match, TRBD1 (5 bases). CDR1 is LNHDA and CDR2 is SQIVND in the germline V gene (reference sequence). This CDR3 has 19 amino acids. V lost 4 bases and J 2 bases, leaving 21 bases between the germline ends. The CDR3 reads CASSTAMGIRGAGANVLTF. CDR3 DNA: TGTGCCAGTAGTACCGCGATGGGGATTAGGGGCGCTGGGGCCAACGTCCTGACTTTC.

The chain employs TRBV9 and TRBJ1-1, with D perhaps matching TRBD1 (6 bases). This CDR3 is built from 15 residues. V lost 0 bases, J lost 1 base, and 10 bases lay in between. Germline CDR1 reads SGDLS; CDR2 reads YYNGEE. Written as DNA, the CDR3 is TGTGCCAGCAGCGTAGTTCAGGGGCGGAACACTGAAGCTTTCTTT. Encoded protein: CASSVVQGRNTEAFF.

The genes are TRBV5-5 and TRBJ2-1; D perhaps matches TRBD2 (5 bases). There are 13 residues in the CDR3. Trimming took 3 bases from V and 11 from J, leaving 15 bases between them. Germline V gene sequence: CDR1 SGHKS, CDR2 YYEKEE (reference sequence). CDR3 residues: CASSWTREGQQFF. For the CDR3, the DNA is TGTGCCAGCAGCTGGACCCGGGAAGGGCAGCAGTTCTTC.

The V and J genes are TRBV7-8 and TRBJ2-5; TRBD2 agrees at 11 bases. In germline, CDR1 is SGHVS, CDR2 FQNEAQ. This CDR3 has 15 amino acids. Losses at the gene ends were 4 bases for V and 2 bases for J; bases not matched to a gene: 3. The CDR3: CASSSRLAGQETQYF. The DNA of the CDR3 is TGTGCCAGCAGCTCGCGACTAGCGGGGCAAGAGACCCAGTACTTC.

The rearrangement links TRBV6-1 to TRBJ1-1, with D maybe TRBD1 (5 bases). From germline, CDR1 is MNHNS and CDR2 SASEGT. V dropped 3 bases and J dropped 6 bases, with 11 bases sitting between them. The CDR3 consists of 13 residues. CDR3 coding DNA: TGTGCCAGCAGTGATAATACAGGCCCTGAAGCTTTCTTT. It yields the protein CASSDNTGPEAFF.

This chain uses TRBV7-8 with TRBJ1-2; D unclear. V lost 5 bases, J lost 3 bases, and 10 bases lay in between. Germline values: CDR1 SGHVS, CDR2 FQNEAQ. CDR3 length equals 13 residues. The CDR3 loop is CASSQSGDYGYTF. In DNA, the CDR3 is TGTGCCAGCAGCCAATCCGGCGACTATGGCTACACCTTC.

This clone has only one observation. This rearrangement joins TRBV14 to TRBJ1-4; D gene ambiguous. The germline V gene encodes CDR1 SGHDN and CDR2 FVKESK. The CDR3 consists of 14 residues. The ends were cut back, 2 bases at V and 2 bases at J, with 6 bases in the middle. The CDR3: CASSQRVTNEKLFF. DNA of the CDR3: TGTGCCAGCAGCCAAAGGGTGACTAATGAAAAACTGTTTTTT. The full variable domain, in which reference TRBV14 and TRBJ1-4 provide the parts outside the CDR3, is EAGVTQFPSHSVIEKGQTVTLRCDPISGHDNLYWYRRVMGKEIKFLLHFVKESKQDESGMPNNRFLAERTGGTYSTLKVQPAELEDSGVYFCASSQRVTNEKLFFGSGTQLSVL.

The gene calls are TRBV7-6 and TRBJ2-3; D remains ambiguous. This CDR3 comprises 14 residues. V shed 3 bases and J shed 6 bases, with 13 bases lying between them. Germline lookup yields CDR1 SGHVS and CDR2 FNYEAQ. CDR3 sequence: CASSFDWVADTQYF. Here the CDR3 DNA reads TGTGCCAGCAGCTTTGACTGGGTAGCTGATACGCAGTATTTT.

The CDR3 DNA reads TGTGCCAGCAGCTTAGTCGCAGATACGCAGTATTTT. This encodes CASSLVADTQYF. The chain joins TRBV11-3 to TRBJ2-3; D ambiguous. The V end lost 1 base, the J end lost 4 bases, and 3 bases lay between the germline ends. This CDR3 contains 12 residues. Per germline, CDR1 SGHNT and CDR2 YENEEA.

The rearrangement joins TRBV9 to TRBJ1-1; 7 nucleotides line up with TRBD1. With V trimmed by 0 bases and J by 0 bases, 5 bases remained unmatched. Germline lookup yields CDR1 SGDLS and CDR2 YYNGEE. The CDR3 consists of 16 residues. The CDR3 DNA reads as TGTGCCAGCAGCGTAGGTAGGGACAGCCTGAACACTGAAGCTTTCTTT. It yields the protein CASSVGRDSLNTEAFF. Supplemented by reference TRBV9 and TRBJ1-1, the full variable domain reads DSGVTQTPKHLITATGQRVTLRCSPRSGDLSVYWYQQSLDQGLQFLIQYYNGEERAKGNILERFSAQQFPDLHSELNLSSLELGDSALYFCASSVGRDSLNTEAFFGQGTRLTVV.

This clone showed up just a few times. The chain couples TRBV2 to TRBJ1-2; D may be TRBD1 (6 bases). The CDR3 covers 16 residues. V shed 3 bases and J shed 2 bases, with 16 bases lying between them. Germline V gives CDR1 SNHLY, CDR2 FYNNEI. The CDR3 region has the DNA TGTGCCAGCAGTGAGGGGGGCCGCGGTAACAACTATGGCTACACCTTC. Its translation: CASSEGGRGNNYGYTF.

The J gene is TRBJ2-3, the V gene TRBV7-8; TRBD1 aligns across 7 bases. J was trimmed by 3 bases and V by 1 base; bases with no gene match: 13. The length of the CDR3 is 18 residues. Germline CDR1 SGHVS, CDR2 FQNEAQ. DNA of the CDR3: TGTGCCAGCAGCTTAGGCAATAGACAGGGAATAAGAACAGATACGCAGTATTTT. Its protein product is CASSLGNRQGIRTDTQYF.

This chain connects TRBV15 to TRBJ1-3, with D unclear. V shed 2 bases and J shed 0 bases, with 8 bases lying between them. The CDR3 is 15 residues long. Germline loops: CDR1 LNHNV, CDR2 YYDKDF (reference sequence). Here the CDR3 reads CATSRTQSSGNTIYF. Written as DNA, the CDR3 is TGTGCCACCAGCAGAACACAGAGCTCTGGAAACACCATATATTTT.

The genes are TRBV27 and TRBJ1-1, with D perhaps TRBD1 (5 bases). Trimming took off 7 bases at V and 1 base at J, with 10 bases between the two ends. This CDR3 is built from 13 residues. Germline lookup yields CDR1 MNHEY and CDR2 SMNVEV (reference sequence). The CDR3 nucleotides read TGTGCCAGCACCCGGGGCGCGAACACTGAAGCTTTCTTT. This encodes CASTRGANTEAFF.

V gene TRBV2 combines with J gene TRBJ2-2, with 9 nucleotides matching TRBD1. In germline, CDR1 is SNHLY, CDR2 FYNNEI. This CDR3 region has 16 residues. The V and J ends lost 7 bases and 5 bases, in that order; junction bases with no gene match: 11. DNA for the CDR3: TGTGCCAGCATTACTCAGGGGACAGGGTATACCGGGGAGCTGTTTTTT. It is translated as CASITQGTGYTGELFF.

The rearrangement uses TRBV7-9 and TRBJ2-1, with 7 bases matching TRBD2. The CDR3 totals 17 residues. Trimming took 5 bases from V and 0 from J; bases not matched to a gene: 10. The germline gives CDR1 SEHNR, CDR2 FQNEAQ (reference sequence). This chain's CDR3 is CASSAKRDYGSYNEQFF. The CDR3 region has the DNA TGTGCCAGCAGCGCAAAAAGGGACTACGGCTCCTACAATGAGCAGTTCTTC. Full variable domain (remainder filled in from reference TRBV7-9 and TRBJ2-1): DTGVSQNPRHKITKRGQNVTFRCDPISEHNRLYWYRQTLGQGPEFLTYFQNEAQLEKSRLLSDRFSAERPKGSFSTLEIQRTEQGDSAMYLCASSAKRDYGSYNEQFFGPGTRLTVL.

J is TRBJ1-1 and V is TRBV11-2, with a weak D call TRBD1 (5 bases). This CDR3 spans 14 amino acids. Trimming removed 3 bases from V and 3 bases from J, with 11 bases in between. The germline gives CDR1 SGHAT, CDR2 FQNNGV. In DNA form, the CDR3 reads TGTGCCAGCAGCTTGGGGCAGGGTGACACTGAAGCTTTCTTT. This encodes CASSLGQGDTEAFF.

The chain recombines TRBV11-2 with TRBJ2-7; 8 bases fit TRBD1. The CDR3 totals 16 residues. V was clipped by 5 bases and J by 4 bases; unmatched bases: 13. Germline CDR1 and CDR2: SGHAT and FQNNGV. This CDR3 is CASSTYGTGNSYEQYV. The CDR3 DNA follows: TGTGCCAGCAGCACTTACGGGACAGGTAATTCATACGAGCAGTACGTC.

The chain has TRBV10-3 and TRBJ2-1; no clear D gene. Trimming left V 0 bases short and J 9 bases short, with 9 bases between. Germline CDR1 and CDR2: ENHRY and SYGVKD. The CDR3 spans 13 residues. The CDR3 loop is CAISESLVGEQFF. The CDR3 coding sequence is TGTGCCATCAGTGAGTCTCTAGTCGGTGAGCAGTTCTTC.

The chain carries TRBV7-8 and TRBJ1-4, with D unclear. CDR3 length equals 15 residues. Trimming shortened V by 2 bases and J by 5 bases, and 12 bases separated the two germline ends. In germline, CDR1 is SGHVS, CDR2 FQNEAQ. CDR3 loop: CASSLNIGDNEKLFF. The CDR3 DNA is TGTGCCAGCAGCTTAAATATAGGTGACAATGAAAAACTGTTTTTT. The complete variable domain, with remaining parts taken from reference TRBV7-8 and TRBJ1-4, reads GAGVSQSPRYKVAKRGQDVALRCDPISGHVSLFWYQQALGQGPEFLTYFQNEAQLDKSGLPSDRFFAERPEGSVSTLKIQRTQQEDSAVYLCASSLNIGDNEKLFFGSGTQLSVL.

This clone is termed large. V is TRBV6-1 and J is TRBJ2-1; 8 nucleotides align to TRBD2. CDR3 length: 15 residues. The germline gives CDR1 MNHNS, CDR2 SASEGT. V dropped 3 bases and J dropped 3; count of bases not matched to a gene: 4. CDR3 sequence (DNA): TGTGCCAGCAGTGAGGATAGCGGGGACTACAATGAGCAGTTCTTC. It specifies CASSEDSGDYNEQFF.

This sequence joins TRBV27 and TRBJ2-3; D gene ambiguous. The CDR3 runs to 12 residues. Germline CDR1 and CDR2: MNHEY and SMNVEV (reference sequence). Trimming left V 1 base short and J 5 bases short, with 4 bases between. The CDR3 loop is CASSLYGDTQYF. CDR3 sequence (DNA): TGTGCCAGCAGTTTATATGGAGATACGCAGTATTTT.

The V call is TRBV19, the J call TRBJ2-1; TRBD1 matches 9 bases. Germline CDR1 LNHDA, CDR2 SQIVND (reference sequence). This CDR3 is 16 amino acids long. J was trimmed by 0 bases and V by 4 bases; bases with no gene match: 4. The CDR3, as DNA: TGTGCCAGTAGTAACAGGGGGCCTCCCTCCTACAATGAGCAGTTCTTC. It is translated as CASSNRGPPSYNEQFF.